These T cell receptor beta chains were read from a single sample in a study of CD8 T cells in Susac syndrome. TCRdb redid the calling of the immunoSEQ multiplex PCR reads with MiXCR, one entry per CDR3 protein. Among some 120,000 distinct CDR3 sequences listed, over 90% were seen once. Sequenced material: CD8+ T cells from PBMCs. These receptor sequences come from a human donor with multiple sclerosis. Each CDR3 is given with its conserved first and last residue. A D gene is named only where the DNA matches it firmly. Rows give clone size only sometimes, using once, few, many, or a class for an expanded clone.

j_call clone_size d_call v_call cdr3_nt cdr3_aa
TRBJ2-7 - TRBD1 TRBV28 TGTGCCAGCAGCCGGGCGGGGACAGGGGCCTCCTACGAGCAGTACTTC CASSRAGTGASYEQYF
TRBJ2-1 - - TRBV5-1 TGCGCCAGCAGCTCGAATAGGAGGGCCAATGAGCAGTTCTTC CASSSNRRANEQFF
TRBJ1-2 - - TRBV19 TGTGCCACCTGGACAGCCTATGGCTACACCTTC CATWTAYGYTF
TRBJ2-7 - TRBD2 TRBV20-1 TGCAGTGCTAGAGAACCCCGGAGCGGGGGACGTTACGAGCAGTACTTC CSAREPRSGGRYEQYF
TRBJ2-1 - - TRBV24-1 - CATSDLQIGDFGPDEQFF
TRBJ2-3 - - TRBV5-1 TGCGCCAGCAGCCCAGACAGAGGGGGTCAAACGCAGTATTTT CASSPDRGGQTQYF
TRBJ2-5 - TRBD2 TRBV9 TGTGCCAGCCACCGGACTAGCGGGCTGAAACTAGAGACCCAGTACTTC CASHRTSGLKLETQYF
TRBJ1-4 once - TRBV7-9 TGTGCCAGCAGCTTAGCGGGTGATTTCGAAAAACTGTTTTTT CASSLAGDFEKLFF
TRBJ2-1 - - TRBV20-1 TGCAGTGCTAGAGATTCTGGTCGGGAGTTTGGAAATGAGCAGTTCTTC CSARDSGREFGNEQFF
TRBJ2-7 - - TRBV13 TGTGCCAGCAGCTTCGGGCGGCGGAAGGATGAGCAGTACTTC CASSFGRRKDEQYF
TRBJ2-3 - TRBD2 TRBV24-1 TGTGCCACCAGTGAGATACTAGCGGGAGGGCCAGATACGCAGTATTTT CATSEILAGGPDTQYF
TRBJ2-7 few TRBD2 TRBV9 TGTGCCAGCAGCGACGAGGGACTAGCGGGGGGTTACGAGCAGTACTTC CASSDEGLAGGYEQYF
TRBJ1-2 - - TRBV29-1 TGCAGCGTTCAAGGGGTGGGGGTCGACTATGGCTACACCTTC CSVQGVGVDYGYTF
TRBJ2-3 few TRBD1 TRBV6-1 TGTGCCAGCAGTCCGGACAGGGGTGGAACAGATACGCAGTATTTT CASSPDRGGTDTQYF
TRBJ2-1 once TRBD2 TRBV24-1 TGTGCCACCAGTGTAGCGGGGTCGTTCAGAGAGCAGTTCTTC CATSVAGSFREQFF
TRBJ2-2 - - TRBV5-6 TGTGCCAGCAGCTCCAAGGGGGAGCTGTTTTTT CASSSKGELFF
TRBJ2-1 - - TRBV2 TGTGCCAGCAGTGAAGCGGACTCGACGGGGCGAGGATGGTTCTTC CASSEADSTGRGWFF
TRBJ2-3 once - TRBV27 TGTGCCAGCAGATACACAGATACGCAGTATTTT CASRYTDTQYF
TRBJ1-5 - TRBD1 TRBV9 TGTGCCAGCAGCGCGACAGGGGGGCAGCCCCAGCATTTT CASSATGGQPQHF
TRBJ2-1 - - TRBV28 TGTGCCAGCAGTTTTTATAAGGGCTTCAACAATGAGCAGTTCTTC CASSFYKGFNNEQFF
TRBJ2-7 - TRBD2 TRBV20-1 TGCAGTGCTAGAGGAGGACTAGCCGGATACGAGCAGTACTTC CSARGGLAGYEQYF
TRBJ2-2 - - TRBV7-3 TGTGCCAGCACCGACGGTCCGGGGTCCGTCGGGGAGCTGTTTTTT CASTDGPGSVGELFF
TRBJ2-2 - - TRBV6-5 TGTGCCAGCAGTCAGGGTTTGTGGACCGGGGAGCTGTTTTTT CASSQGLWTGELFF
TRBJ2-5 - - TRBV12-3/TRBV12-4 TGTGCCAGCAGTGCCCACCTCAGGGGGGCGCGCGGAGAGACCCAGTACTTC CASSAHLRGARGETQYF
TRBJ1-2 - - TRBV20-1 TGCAGTGCTAGAGATCCAGGGAGCCCTTATGGCTACACCTTC CSARDPGSPYGYTF
TRBJ1-2 - - TRBV27 TGTGCCAGCAGTCAGGTCCCGGGGCAGCTAAATAACTATGGCTACACCTTC CASSQVPGQLNNYGYTF
TRBJ2-3 - TRBD2 TRBV7-6 TGTGCCAGCAGCTCGGGGACTACATGGACAGATACGCAGTATTTT CASSSGTTWTDTQYF
TRBJ2-7 - - TRBV6-1 TGTGCCAGCAGTGCCGTAGGGTTCAACTCCTACGAGCAGTACTTC CASSAVGFNSYEQYF
TRBJ2-2 once - TRBV19 TGTGCCAGTAGTGGTTTCGGCGGACCCGGGGAGCTGTTTTTT CASSGFGGPGELFF
TRBJ1-2 - TRBD1 TRBV20-1 TGCAGTGCTAGTACAGGGGGCATTTTTGGTTATGGCTACACCTTC CSASTGGIFGYGYTF
TRBJ1-2 - - TRBV27 TGTGCCAGCAGTTTATCGGCACTTGGAGGCTACACCTTC CASSLSALGGYTF
TRBJ2-7 - - TRBV21-1 TGTGCCAGCAGCAAAAGGGGATCCGAGCAGTACTTC CASSKRGSEQYF
TRBJ1-1 - - TRBV9 TGTGCCAGCAGCGTAGGGGTGGGGGCCGTGGAAGGGACTGAAGCTTTCTTT CASSVGVGAVEGTEAFF
TRBJ2-1 - - TRBV29-1 TGCAGCGTTGTGTCGTTGGACAGATGGAGGGATGGTGAGCAGTTCTTC CSVVSLDRWRDGEQFF
TRBJ1-2 - - TRBV7-2 TGTGCCAGCATCCCCCTGGGGGTCTCCTATGGCTACACCTTC CASIPLGVSYGYTF
TRBJ2-1 - - TRBV12-3/TRBV12-4 TGTGCCAGCAGTTTAGTAAATGAGCAGTTCTTC CASSLVNEQFF
TRBJ2-3 - - TRBV2 TGTGCCTCCCGAGGGGAAGGTACGCAGTATTTT CASRGEGTQYF
TRBJ1-2 - - TRBV28 TGTGCCAGCAGTTTAAAGGGCAGGCTGAATGGCTACACCTTC CASSLKGRLNGYTF
TRBJ2-5 - - TRBV25-1 TGTGCCAGCAGTGGATCCAGGGACGCGACCCAGTACTTC CASSGSRDATQYF
TRBJ1-2 - TRBD1 TRBV7-9 TGTGCCAGCAGCCGGACAGGGTGGTATGGCTACACCTTC CASSRTGWYGYTF
TRBJ2-7 - - TRBV5-6 TGTGCCAGCAGCTTGGCCGTGCAGGCCGGTACCTACGAGCAGTACTTC CASSLAVQAGTYEQYF
TRBJ2-3 - TRBD2 TRBV4-1 TGCGCCAGCAGCCAAGTTGGGTCGGGACTAGCGGTAGATACGCAGTATTTT CASSQVGSGLAVDTQYF
TRBJ2-2 - - TRBV7-3 TGTGCCAGCAGCCCCCGGAACGTTAACACCGGGGAGCTGTTTTTT CASSPRNVNTGELFF
TRBJ1-1 - - TRBV7-9 TGTGCCAGCAGCTGGGGTGGTCGGGCGGCTTTCTTT CASSWGGRAAFF
TRBJ2-1 - - TRBV9 TGTGCCAGCAGCCCTAAATACAATGAGCAGTTCTTC CASSPKYNEQFF
TRBJ2-5 - - TRBV28 TGTGCCAGCAGTTTAATCCTAAACATAGCTCAAGAGACCCAGTACTTC CASSLILNIAQETQYF
TRBJ2-2 - - TRBV15 TGTGCCACCAGCAGAGATGTGGGTGCGGGCACCGGGGAGCTGTTTTTT CATSRDVGAGTGELFF
TRBJ2-1 - TRBD2 TRBV20-1 TGCAGTGCTAGAGACCCTGATAGCGGGACGTTTGAGCAGTTCTTC CSARDPDSGTFEQFF
TRBJ1-2 - TRBD1 TRBV9 TGTGCCAGCAGGGGCCCTAGACAGGGGGAGGTCTATGGCTACACCTTC CASRGPRQGEVYGYTF